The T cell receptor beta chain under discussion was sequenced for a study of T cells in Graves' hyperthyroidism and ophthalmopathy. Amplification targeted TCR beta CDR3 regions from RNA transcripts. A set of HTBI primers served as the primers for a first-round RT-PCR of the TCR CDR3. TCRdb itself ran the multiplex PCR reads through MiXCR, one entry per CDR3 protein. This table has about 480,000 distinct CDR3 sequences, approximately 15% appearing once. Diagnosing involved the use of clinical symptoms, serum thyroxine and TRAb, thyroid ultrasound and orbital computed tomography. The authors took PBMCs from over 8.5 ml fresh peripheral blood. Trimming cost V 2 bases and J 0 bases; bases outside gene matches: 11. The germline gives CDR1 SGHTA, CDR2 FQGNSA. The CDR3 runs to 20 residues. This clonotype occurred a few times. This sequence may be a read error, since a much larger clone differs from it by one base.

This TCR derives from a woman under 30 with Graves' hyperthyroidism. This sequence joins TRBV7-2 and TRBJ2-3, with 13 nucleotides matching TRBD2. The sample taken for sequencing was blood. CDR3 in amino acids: CASSLPVLAGGRASTDTQYF. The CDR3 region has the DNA TGTGCCAGCAGCTTACCCGTACTAGCGGGAGGGCGCGCGAGCACAGATACGCAGTATTTT.